This TCR beta chain is from a study of OX40 agonist ivuxolimab in advanced cancers. Background on the study: Ivuxolimab is an agonistic anti-OX40 (CD134) antibody, and patients were treated with it. Study-level points and caveats: At doses 0.1 to 3.0 mg/kg, CD4+ and CD8+ clones expanded.

Deletions cut 3 bases from V and 2 bases from J, with 8 bases between. The germline V gene has CDR1 KGHSH and CDR2 LQKENI. The CDR3 runs 13 residues. Regarding this clone: The antigen remains unidentified.

The assay was immunoSEQ multiplex PCR, and TCRdb's table has in-frame clones only and misses some. The profile shows around 67,000 clones, around 80% of them singletons. This clonotype was sampled from an adult with an advanced solid tumor such as melanoma, head and neck, liver or kidney cancer. Here the sequenced sample was CD4+ or CD8+ T cells sorted from blood, taken in a trial of the OX40 agonist ivuxolimab. The chain employs TRBV18 and TRBJ2-7; D is unresolved. In DNA form, the CDR3 reads TGTGCCAGCTCACCGGGCCAACCCTACGAGCAGTACGTC. This gives the protein CASSPGQPYEQYV.